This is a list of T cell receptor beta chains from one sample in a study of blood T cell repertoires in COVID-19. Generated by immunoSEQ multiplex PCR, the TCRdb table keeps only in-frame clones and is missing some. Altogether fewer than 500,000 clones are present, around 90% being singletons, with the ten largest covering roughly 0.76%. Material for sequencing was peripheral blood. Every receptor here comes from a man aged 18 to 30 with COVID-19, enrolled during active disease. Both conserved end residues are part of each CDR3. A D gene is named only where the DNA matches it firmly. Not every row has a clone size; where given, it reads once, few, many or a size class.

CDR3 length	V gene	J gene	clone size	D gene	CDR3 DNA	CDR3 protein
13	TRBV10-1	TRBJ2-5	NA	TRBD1	TGCGCCAGCACGTCAGGGGGCGGGGAGACCCAGTACTTC	CASTSGGGETQYF
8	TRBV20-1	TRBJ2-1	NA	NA	TGCAGTGCTAGAGTCAAGTTCTTC	CSARVKFF
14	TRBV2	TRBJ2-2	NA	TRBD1	TGTGCCAGCGAATTCGACAGGGGCCCCGGGGAGCTGTTTTTT	CASEFDRGPGELFF
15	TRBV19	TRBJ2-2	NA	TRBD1	TGTGCCAGTAGACCACAGGGGGCTCGCTCCGGGGAGCTGTTTTTT	CASRPQGARSGELFF
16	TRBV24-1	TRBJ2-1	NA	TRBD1	TGTGCCACCAGTGATCCGGGACAGAGCTCCTACAATGAGCAGTTCTTC	CATSDPGQSSYNEQFF
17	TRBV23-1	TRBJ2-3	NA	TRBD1	TGCGCCAGCAGTCAATCGCGGCGAGACAGGGTTACAGATACGCAGTATTTT	CASSQSRRDRVTDTQYF
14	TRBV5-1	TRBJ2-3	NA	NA	TGCGCCAGCAGCTTGAGGCGGGGTGAAGATACGCAGTATTTT	CASSLRRGEDTQYF
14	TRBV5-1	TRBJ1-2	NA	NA	TGCGCCAGCAGCTCGGCACTCACGGAGAGTGGCTACACCTTC	CASSSALTESGYTF
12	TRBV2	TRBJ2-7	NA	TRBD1	TGTGCCAGCAATATAGTCCGGGACAGGCAGTACTTC	CASNIVRDRQYF
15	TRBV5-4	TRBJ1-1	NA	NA	TGTGCCAGCAGCCCCCCGCGGGGTATGAACACTGAAGCTTTCTTT	CASSPPRGMNTEAFF
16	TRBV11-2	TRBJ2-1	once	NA	TGTGCCAGCAGCTTAGGGGGCCCTAGCGCCTACAATGAGCAGTTCTTC	CASSLGGPSAYNEQFF
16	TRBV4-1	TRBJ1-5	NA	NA	TGCGCCAGCAGCCAACGCCTGGACAGTTATCATCAGCCCCAGCATTTT	CASSQRLDSYHQPQHF
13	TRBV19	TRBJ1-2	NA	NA	TGTGCCAGTAGTATGAGGTCCCGTGAGGGCTACACCTTC	CASSMRSREGYTF
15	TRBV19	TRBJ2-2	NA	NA	TGTGCCAGTAAGGAGTGGCCAGGGGTGGCCGGGGAGCTGTTTTTT	CASKEWPGVAGELFF
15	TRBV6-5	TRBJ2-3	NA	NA	TGTGCCAGCAGTTACACAGGGCCCCGCACAGATACGCAGTATTTT	CASSYTGPRTDTQYF
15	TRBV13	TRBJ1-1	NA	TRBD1	TGTGCCAGCAGCGACGAGGACAGGGCGGACACTGAAGCTTTCTTT	CASSDEDRADTEAFF
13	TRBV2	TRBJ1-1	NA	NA	TGTGCCAGCAGTGAACCGAGGGACACTGAAGCTTTCTTT	CASSEPRDTEAFF
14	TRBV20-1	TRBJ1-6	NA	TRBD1	TGCAGTGCTAGTTCCGGGACAGGGAATTCACCCCTCCACTTT	CSASSGTGNSPLHF
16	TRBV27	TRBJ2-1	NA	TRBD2	TGTGCCAGCAGTTCTATAGCGGGAGCCGGCTACAATGAGCAGTTCTTC	CASSSIAGAGYNEQFF
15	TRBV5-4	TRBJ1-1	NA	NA	TGTGCCAGCACCCGTCAATTGGACAGACACACTGAAGCTTTCTTT	CASTRQLDRHTEAFF
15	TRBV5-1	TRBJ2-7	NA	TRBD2	TGCGCCAGCAGCTTGGGGGAGGGCCAGCCGAACGAGCAGTACTTC	CASSLGEGQPNEQYF
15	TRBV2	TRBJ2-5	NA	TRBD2	TGTGCCAGCAGTAGCCTAGCGGGAGTCACGGAGACCCAGTACTTC	CASSSLAGVTETQYF
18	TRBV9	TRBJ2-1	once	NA	TGTGCCAGCAGCGTAGGGGTCGGTGCGGGGAGCTCCTACAATGAGCAGTTCTTC	CASSVGVGAGSSYNEQFF
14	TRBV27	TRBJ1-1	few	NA	TGTGCCAGCAGTAAAGGACAGTTGAACACTGAAGCTTTCTTT	CASSKGQLNTEAFF
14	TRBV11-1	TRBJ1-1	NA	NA	TGTGCCAGCAGCTTATTTTCTACGAACACTGAAGCTTTCTTT	CASSLFSTNTEAFF
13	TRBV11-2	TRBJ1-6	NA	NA	TGTGCCAGCAGCCCCCGGGCGGGTTCACCCCTCCACTTT	CASSPRAGSPLHF
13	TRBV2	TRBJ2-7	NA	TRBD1	TGTGCCAGCAGCGAGACAGGGGAGAGCGAGCAGTACTTC	CASSETGESEQYF
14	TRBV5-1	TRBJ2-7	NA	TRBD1	TGCGCCAGCAGCTTCACAGGGGGGCGATACGAGCAGTACTTC	CASSFTGGRYEQYF
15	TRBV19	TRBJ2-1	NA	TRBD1	TGTGCCAGTAGTATGGGGACAGGTAACTACAATGAGCAGTTCTTC	CASSMGTGNYNEQFF
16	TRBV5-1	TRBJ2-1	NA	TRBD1	TGCGCCAGCCAACGGACAGGGGTTGGCTCCTACAATGAGCAGTTCTTC	CASQRTGVGSYNEQFF
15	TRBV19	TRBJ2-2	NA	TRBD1	TGTGCCAGTAGGACAACAGGGGGCAACACCGGGGAGCTGTTTTTT	CASRTTGGNTGELFF
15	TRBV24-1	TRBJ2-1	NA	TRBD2	TGTGCCACCCGCGCTGGCGGGAGGATAGGGGGTGAGCAGTTCTTC	CATRAGGRIGGEQFF
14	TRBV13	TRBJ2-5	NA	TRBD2	TGTGCCAGCAGCTTAGGTACTAGCGTGGAGACCCAGTACTTC	CASSLGTSVETQYF
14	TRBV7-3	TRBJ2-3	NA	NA	TGTGCCAGCAGCTTAAGTCGGGAGATAGATACGCAGTATTTT	CASSLSREIDTQYF
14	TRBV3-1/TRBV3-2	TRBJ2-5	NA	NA	TGTGCCAGCAGCCAAGCCCCAGGGTTAGAGACCCAGTACTTC	CASSQAPGLETQYF
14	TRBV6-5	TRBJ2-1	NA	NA	TGTGCCAGCAGTTACCTGGCGGAATACAATGAGCAGTTCTTC	CASSYLAEYNEQFF
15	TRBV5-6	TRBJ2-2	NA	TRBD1	TGTGCCAGCAGCCCGGACAGGCGGTTCACCGGGGAGCTGTTTTTT	CASSPDRRFTGELFF
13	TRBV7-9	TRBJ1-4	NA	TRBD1	TGTGCCAGCCAGGGACAGACGAATGAAAAACTGTTTTTT	CASQGQTNEKLFF
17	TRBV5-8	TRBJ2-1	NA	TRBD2	TGTGCCAGCAGCGTACGAGCGGGGGGACCCACCTACAATGAGCAGTTCTTC	CASSVRAGGPTYNEQFF
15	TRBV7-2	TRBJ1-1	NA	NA	TGTGCCAGCAGCCTAATCCCGGGATCGCGTACTGAAGCTTTCTTT	CASSLIPGSRTEAFF
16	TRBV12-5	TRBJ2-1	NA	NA	TGTGCTAGTGGTCCCCCGACACAGAAACACTACAATGAGCAGTTCTTC	CASGPPTQKHYNEQFF
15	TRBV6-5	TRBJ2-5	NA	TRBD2	TGTGCCAGCAGTTACTCGTCTAGCGGACAAGAGACCCAGTACTTC	CASSYSSSGQETQYF
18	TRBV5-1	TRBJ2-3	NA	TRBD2	TGCGCCAGCAGCTTGGTGTCCTTGGCGGGAGGAAGCACAGATACGCAGTATTTT	CASSLVSLAGGSTDTQYF
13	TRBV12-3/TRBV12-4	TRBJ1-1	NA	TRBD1	TGTGCCAGCAGTCTACAGGGGGACACTGAAGCTTTCTTT	CASSLQGDTEAFF